This TCR beta chain is drawn from a study of T cell repertoires in cytomegalovirus infection. On the study more broadly: Public TCR beta signatures were indicative of both CMV infection and a matching HLA type.

Notes on the study in general: Of the TCR beta families, the public ones yielded a cumulative frequency that identified carriers of CMV plus the relevant HLA. Ex vivo responses were dominated by HLA-C-restricted CMV-specific TCR beta clonotypes.

A single record per CDR3 protein comes from TCRdb applying MiXCR to the reads. Here the sample spans around 450,000 distinct CDR3 sequences, roughly 30% being singletons. This CDR3 has 14 residues. Deletions cut 7 bases from V and 5 bases from J, with 12 bases between. Germline V CDR1 and CDR2: MNHNS, SASEGT. About this clonotype: Its antigen is not identified.

This sequence was found in a human donor in good health (CMV status not recorded). Some clones in this sample may be carry-over from other donors' samples. V and J are TRBV6-1 and TRBJ1-6, with D hard to call. The specimen was PBMCs. The CDR3 loop is CASTPLQNNSPLHF. The DNA for the CDR3 is TGTGCCAGCACCCCGTTGCAGAATAATTCACCCCTCCACTTT.